These T cell receptor beta chains were read from a single sample in a study of T cell repertoires in cytomegalovirus infection. From the reads, TCRdb called clonotypes with MiXCR, one entry per CDR3 protein. The sample has some 180,000 distinct CDR3 sequences, about a tenth seen once; the top ten hold about 4.2%. Sequencing input: PBMCs. The receptors were sampled from a human donor in good health (CMV status not recorded). Some clones in this sample may be carry-over from other donors' samples. CDR3s include the opening cysteine and the closing phenylalanine or tryptophan. D genes are given only for firm matches.

V	J	D	length	CDR3
TRBV12-5	TRBJ1-1	-	14	CASGSTTVKTEAFF
TRBV7-8	TRBJ2-1	TRBD2	15	CASSEGTIVLDEQFF
TRBV24-1	TRBJ2-1	TRBD2	16	CATSGPETSFYNEQFF
TRBV14	TRBJ2-3	TRBD2	15	CASSQVAGGSDTQYF
TRBV7-6	TRBJ2-5	TRBD2	15	CASSLEGLAGETQYF
TRBV25-1	TRBJ2-1	TRBD1	16	CASSPSRTGAQNEQFF
TRBV7-2	TRBJ2-3	TRBD2	16	CASRPGLAGGQDTQYF
TRBV28	TRBJ2-1	TRBD2	15	CASSLLGLAGYEQFF
TRBV30	TRBJ1-1	-	13	CAWTTETDTEAFF
TRBV4-3	TRBJ2-6	-	17	CASSQDRRSSGANVLTF
TRBV10-3	TRBJ2-5	TRBD2	14	CAISDREARETQYF
TRBV7-9	TRBJ1-2	-	14	CASSRDRNSYGYTF
TRBV27	TRBJ2-1	TRBD2	16	CASQVDRLADYNEQFF
TRBV28	TRBJ2-5	-	16	CASSLSWPNDGETQYF
TRBV6-5	TRBJ2-2	TRBD2	16	CASRGAGGINTGELFF
TRBV7-2	TRBJ2-7	-	13	CASSLIAAYEQYF
TRBV5-4	TRBJ2-3	-	16	CASSKGPGTSTDTQYF
TRBV7-7	TRBJ2-5	TRBD1	15	CASAIGDRVIETQYF
TRBV29-1	TRBJ2-7	TRBD1	14	CSAATGGSSYEQYF
TRBV18	TRBJ1-1	-	13	CASSPQENTEAFF
TRBV14	TRBJ2-4	TRBD1	13	CASSQSGGYIQYF
TRBV6-2/TRBV6-3	TRBJ2-5	TRBD1	11	CASRTGATQYF
TRBV28	TRBJ1-1	TRBD1	15	CASSLDRARNTEAFF
TRBV11-3	TRBJ2-2	-	15	CASSLELGETGELFF
TRBV5-5	TRBJ2-5	-	15	CASSFPVAVQETQYF
TRBV19	TRBJ2-2	TRBD1	14	CASRGDRVAGELFF
TRBV12-3/TRBV12-4	TRBJ1-2	-	14	CASSTTTEVPGYTF
TRBV6-2/TRBV6-3	TRBJ1-2	TRBD1	15	CASSYPTGTGYGYTF
TRBV7-2	TRBJ1-1	-	18	CASSLEPGLFELNTEAFF
TRBV19	TRBJ2-7	-	14	CASSISGSSYEQYF
TRBV7-9	TRBJ2-7	TRBD2	16	CASSKPSGGSSYEQYF
TRBV28	TRBJ1-5	-	14	CASSFSGLHQPQHF
TRBV11-3	TRBJ1-1	-	13	CASSQNTDTEAFF
TRBV30	TRBJ2-7	TRBD2	15	CAWTGTSGSSYEQYF
TRBV4-3	TRBJ2-1	TRBD2	17	CASSQGILAGGPGEQFF
TRBV7-2	TRBJ2-1	TRBD2	15	CASSFSLAKGNEQFF
TRBV6-2/TRBV6-3	TRBJ2-1	TRBD1	17	CASSYYRTGPFSNEQFF